This TCR beta chain was sequenced during a study of blood T cell repertoires in COVID-19 (dated by TCRdb to 2020 to 2021). For the wider study: Samples from collaborators originated in the United States, Italy and Spain and spanned both the acute and convalescent phases of COVID-19. The material from the prospective study consisted of cDNA or gDNA derived from T cells, B-cell-depleted T cells, or PBMCs. Deeply sampled blood TCRbeta repertoires from subjects exposed to, actively infected with, or recovered from COVID-19 were included in the dataset. The repertoires were released in a freely available public database intended as a resource for research on the immune response to SARS-CoV-2. The samples were drawn from the first 160 participants of the ongoing ImmuneRACE study and from 1,254 subjects provided by 6 global collaborators. A de-identified subject ID, COVID-19 status, age in years and sex were almost always included in the sample metadata. Where available, HLA class I and class II types were obtained from metadata supplied by the sample provider rather than from assay-based typing. The research as a whole found: The quantity of clinical and demographic metadata differed by source and by participant and was supplied without curation.

At one collaborating source in Seattle, patients were enrolled during active infection and were followed longitudinally through the course of disease. Each collaborating institution followed its own protocols to collect whole blood in K2EDTA tubes. Collaborator samples were shipped for TCRbeta analysis as frozen whole blood, isolated PBMCs, or DNA extracted from either sample type. A word on this clone: Its specific antigen is unknown. The sample holds no much larger clone one base away, and base qualities are not on file.

TCRbeta CDR3 regions were amplified from genomic DNA using the immunoSEQ Assay, a bias-controlled multiplex PCR. The published analysis was carried out like this. Within the assay, amplification of reference gene primers was used to estimate how many nucleated cells each sample contained. Sequence reads were collapsed and filtered to measure the absolute abundance of every unique TCRbeta CDR3 rearrangement. For each sample, productive Simpson clonality was calculated as the square root of Simpson's diversity index over productive rearrangements. Sourced from immuneACCESS, this table was stored by TCRdb with only in-frame sequences that have V and J called. A share of the clones is absent; for the studies checked, an unresolved V gene accounts for under half, and the remainder has no known explanation. V and J calls and clone size are those listed in that table; D and trimming were worked out from the DNA. The sample data list fewer than 300,000 clones, and roughly nine tenths of these were observed just once. The ten top clones hold 2% to 2.5% of the sample.

The sample taken for sequencing was peripheral blood. This TCR derives from a woman aged 25 to 45 with COVID-19, enrolled during active disease.

CDR3 sequence: CAITGQGPNTEAFF. The bases are TGTGCCATCACAGGACAGGGGCCTAACACTGAAGCTTTCTTT. Recombination joined TRBV10-3 with TRBJ1-1; 9 junctional bases match TRBD1. The germline V gene specifies ENHRY as CDR1 and SYGVKD as CDR2. From cysteine to phenylalanine, the CDR3 is 14 amino acids long. CDR3 DNA only is kept here, 42 bases in frame from base 1. Germline trimming amounts to 7 bases on V and 2 bases on J, with 5 as the count of junction bases outside the gene matches.